This TCR beta chain emerged from a study of tumor and adjacent non-tumor tissue in lung cancer. Study background: There were around 11 adenocarcinoma, a couple of squamous cell carcinoma and 1 small cell lung cancer cases. Broader study findings: Shorter survival was associated with higher TCR diversity in tumors. TCR diversity was significantly greater in tumor than normal lung tissue.

This sample's RNA came from whole unsorted tissue. Donors were chemotherapy-naive, newly diagnosed lung cancer surgical patients in China, August–late 2014. This clonotype was found once. Its specificity is unknown. This is likely a read error, given that the CDR3 carries no conserved phenylalanine or tryptophan at its end. A modified ARM-PCR protocol with three rounds of nested PCR amplified TCRbeta. TCRdb re-analysed the multiplex PCR reads in MiXCR, keeping a single row per CDR3 protein. The table lists just over 200,000 distinct CDR3 sequences, about 76% of them singletons. The CDR3 is 16 residues long. The ends were cut back, 3 bases at V and 4 bases at J, with 13 bases in the middle. Germline CDR1 is ENHRY and CDR2 is SYGVKD.

The sequencing input was lung tumor tissue. The receptor was derived from a man between 60 and 70 years old with non-small cell lung cancer. The rearrangement joins TRBV10-3 to TRBJ2-6; D possibly corresponds to TRBD2 (5 bases). The CDR3 DNA reads as TGTGCCATCAGTGATACTCGAGGGAAGGGGGCCAACGTCCTGACTATC. Translating it yields CAISDTRGKGANVLTI.